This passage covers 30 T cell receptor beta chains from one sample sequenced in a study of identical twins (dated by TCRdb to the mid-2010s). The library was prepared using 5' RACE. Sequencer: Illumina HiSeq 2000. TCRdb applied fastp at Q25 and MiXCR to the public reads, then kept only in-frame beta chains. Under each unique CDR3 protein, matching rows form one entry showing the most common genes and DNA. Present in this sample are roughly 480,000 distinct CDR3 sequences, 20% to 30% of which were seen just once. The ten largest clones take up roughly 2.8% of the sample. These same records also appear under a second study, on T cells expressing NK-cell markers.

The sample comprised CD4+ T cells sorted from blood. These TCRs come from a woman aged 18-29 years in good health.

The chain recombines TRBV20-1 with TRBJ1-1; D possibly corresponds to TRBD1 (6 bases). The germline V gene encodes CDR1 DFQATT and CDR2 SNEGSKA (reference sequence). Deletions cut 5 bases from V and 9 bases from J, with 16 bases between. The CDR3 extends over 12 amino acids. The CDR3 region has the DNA TGCAGTGCTGGCCCCGGGACACGTAAAGCTTTCTTT. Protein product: CSAGPGTRKAFF.

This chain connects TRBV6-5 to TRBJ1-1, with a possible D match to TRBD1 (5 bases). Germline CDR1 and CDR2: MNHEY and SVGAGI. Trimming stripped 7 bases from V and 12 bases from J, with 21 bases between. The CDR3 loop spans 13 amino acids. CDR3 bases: TGTGCCAGCACCCCCGAGGGACCGAGTCCAACTTTCTTT. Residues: CASTPEGPSPTFF.

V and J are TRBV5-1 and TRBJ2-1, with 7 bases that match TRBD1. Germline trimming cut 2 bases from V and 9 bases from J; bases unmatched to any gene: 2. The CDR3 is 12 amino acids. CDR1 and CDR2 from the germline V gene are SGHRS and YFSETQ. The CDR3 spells CASSLQGSEQFF. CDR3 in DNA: TGCGCCAGCAGCTTACAGGGGTCTGAGCAGTTCTTC. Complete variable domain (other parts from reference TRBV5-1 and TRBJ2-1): KAGVTQTPRYLIKTRGQQVTLSCSPISGHRSVSWYQQTPGQGLQFLFEYFSETQRNKGNFPGRFSGRQFSNSRSEMNVSTLELGDSALYLCASSLQGSEQFFGPGTRLTVL.

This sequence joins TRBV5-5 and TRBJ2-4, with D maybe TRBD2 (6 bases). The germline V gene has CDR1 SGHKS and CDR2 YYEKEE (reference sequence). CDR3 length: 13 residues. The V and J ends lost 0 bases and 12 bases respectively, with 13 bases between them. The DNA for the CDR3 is TGTGCCAGCAGCTTGGGGATCGGGACTGGTCAGTACTTC. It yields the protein CASSLGIGTGQYF.

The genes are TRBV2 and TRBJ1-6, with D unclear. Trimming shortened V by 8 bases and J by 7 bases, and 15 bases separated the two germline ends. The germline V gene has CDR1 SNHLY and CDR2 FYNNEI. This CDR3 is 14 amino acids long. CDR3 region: CASPAPRENSPLHF. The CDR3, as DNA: TGTGCCAGCCCCGCCCCACGAGAAAATTCACCCCTCCACTTT. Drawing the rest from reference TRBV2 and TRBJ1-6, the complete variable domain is EPEVTQTPSHQVTQMGQEVILRCVPISNHLYFYWYRQILGQKVEFLVSFYNNEISEKSEIFDDQFSVERPDGSNFTLKIRSTKLEDSAMYFCASPAPRENSPLHFGNGTRLTVT.

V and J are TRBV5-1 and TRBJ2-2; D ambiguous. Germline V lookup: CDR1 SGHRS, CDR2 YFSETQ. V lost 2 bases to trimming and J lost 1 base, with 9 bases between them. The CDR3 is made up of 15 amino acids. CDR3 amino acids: CASSLITGNTGELFF. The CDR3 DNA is TGCGCCAGCAGCTTAATCACGGGGAACACCGGGGAGCTGTTTTTT.

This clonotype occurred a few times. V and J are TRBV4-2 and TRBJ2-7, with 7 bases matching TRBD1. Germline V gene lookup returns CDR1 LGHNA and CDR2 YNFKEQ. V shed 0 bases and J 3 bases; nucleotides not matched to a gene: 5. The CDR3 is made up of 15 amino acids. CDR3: CASSQDSPGGYEQYF. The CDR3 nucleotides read TGTGCCAGCAGCCAAGACTCTCCAGGGGGCTACGAGCAGTACTTC.

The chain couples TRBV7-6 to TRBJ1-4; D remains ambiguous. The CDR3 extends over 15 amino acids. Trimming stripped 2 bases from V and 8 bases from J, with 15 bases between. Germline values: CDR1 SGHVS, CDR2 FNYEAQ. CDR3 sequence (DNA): TGTGCCAGCAGCTTATTGGGGAGGGAGCGAGAAAAACTGTTTTTT. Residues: CASSLLGREREKLFF.

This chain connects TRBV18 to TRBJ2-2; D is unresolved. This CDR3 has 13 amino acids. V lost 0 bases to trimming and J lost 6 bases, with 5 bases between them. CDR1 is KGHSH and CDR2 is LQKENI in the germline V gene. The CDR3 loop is CASSPPSAGELFF. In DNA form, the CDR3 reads TGTGCCAGCTCACCACCGAGCGCCGGGGAGCTGTTTTTT. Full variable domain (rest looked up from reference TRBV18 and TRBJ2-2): NAGVMQNPRHLVRRRGQEARLRCSPMKGHSHVYWYRQLPEEGLKFMVYLQKENIIDESGMPKERFSAEFPKEGPSILRIQQVVRGDSAAYFCASSPPSAGELFFGEGSRLTVL.

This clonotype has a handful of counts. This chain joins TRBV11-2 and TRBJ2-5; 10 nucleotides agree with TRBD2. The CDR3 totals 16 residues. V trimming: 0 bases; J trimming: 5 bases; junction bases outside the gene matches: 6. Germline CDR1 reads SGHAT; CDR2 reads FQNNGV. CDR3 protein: CASSLDPLLAGETQYF. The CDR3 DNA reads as TGTGCCAGCAGCTTAGATCCCTTACTAGCGGGGGAGACCCAGTACTTC.

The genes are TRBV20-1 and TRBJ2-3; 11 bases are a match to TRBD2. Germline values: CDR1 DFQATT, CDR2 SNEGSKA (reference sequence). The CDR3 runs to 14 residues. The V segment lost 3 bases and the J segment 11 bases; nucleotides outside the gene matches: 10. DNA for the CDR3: TGCAGTGCTAGCTCCGGGACTAGCGGCTTTGGGCAGTATTTT. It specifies CSASSGTSGFGQYF.

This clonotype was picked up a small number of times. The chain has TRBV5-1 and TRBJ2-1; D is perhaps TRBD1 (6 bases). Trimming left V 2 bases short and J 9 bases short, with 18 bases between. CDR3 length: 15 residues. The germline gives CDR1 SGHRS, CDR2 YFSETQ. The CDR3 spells CASSFRTDASFEQFF. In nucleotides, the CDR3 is TGCGCCAGCAGCTTTAGGACAGACGCGTCGTTTGAGCAGTTCTTC.

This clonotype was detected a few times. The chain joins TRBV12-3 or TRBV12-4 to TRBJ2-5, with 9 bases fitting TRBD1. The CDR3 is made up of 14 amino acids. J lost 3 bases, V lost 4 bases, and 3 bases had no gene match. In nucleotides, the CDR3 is TGTGCCAGCAGTTCCCGGGACAGGGAAGAGACCCAGTACTTC. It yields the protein CASSSRDREETQYF.

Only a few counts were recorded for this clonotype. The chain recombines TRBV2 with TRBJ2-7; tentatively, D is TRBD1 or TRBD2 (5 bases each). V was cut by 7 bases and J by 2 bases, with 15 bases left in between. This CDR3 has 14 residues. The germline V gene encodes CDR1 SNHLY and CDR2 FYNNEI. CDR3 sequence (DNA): TGTGCCAGCATTCGGGACCCTACGCCCTACGAGCAGTACTTC. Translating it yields CASIRDPTPYEQYF.

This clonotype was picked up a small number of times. The CDR3 loop reads CASSLVDREAFF. Here the CDR3 DNA reads TGTGCCAGCAGCTTGGTGGACCGGGAAGCTTTCTTT. The chain employs TRBV5-6 and TRBJ1-1; D is ambiguous. The germline V gene has CDR1 SGHDT and CDR2 YYEEEE. V shed 0 bases and J shed 8 bases, with 8 bases lying between them. The CDR3 is 12 residues long. The full variable domain, its missing parts supplied by reference TRBV5-6 and TRBJ1-1, is DAGVTQSPTHLIKTRGQQVTLRCSPKSGHDTVSWYQQALGQGPQFIFQYYEEEERQRGNFPDRFSGHQFPNYSSELNVNALLLGDSALYLCASSLVDREAFFGQGTRLTVV.

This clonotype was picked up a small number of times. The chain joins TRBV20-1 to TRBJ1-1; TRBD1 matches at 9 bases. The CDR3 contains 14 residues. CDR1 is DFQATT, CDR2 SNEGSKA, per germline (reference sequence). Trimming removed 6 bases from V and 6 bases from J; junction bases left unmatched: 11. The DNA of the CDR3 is TGCAGTGCACGAATGGGACAGGGTGGCCCTGAAGCTTTCTTT. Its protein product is CSARMGQGGPEAFF.

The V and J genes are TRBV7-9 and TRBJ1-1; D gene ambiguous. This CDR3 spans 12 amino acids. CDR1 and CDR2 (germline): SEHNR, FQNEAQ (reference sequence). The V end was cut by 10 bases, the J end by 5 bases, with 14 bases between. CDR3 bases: TGTGCCACCTCAAGCGGAGGTACTGAAGCTTTCTTT. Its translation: CATSSGGTEAFF.

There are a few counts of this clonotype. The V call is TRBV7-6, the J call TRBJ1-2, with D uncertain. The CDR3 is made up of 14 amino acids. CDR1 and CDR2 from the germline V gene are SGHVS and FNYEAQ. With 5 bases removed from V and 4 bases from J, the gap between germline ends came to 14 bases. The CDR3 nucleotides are TGTGCCAGCAGCCCCGAAGGACCGTTCTATGGCTACACCTTC. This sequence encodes CASSPEGPFYGYTF.

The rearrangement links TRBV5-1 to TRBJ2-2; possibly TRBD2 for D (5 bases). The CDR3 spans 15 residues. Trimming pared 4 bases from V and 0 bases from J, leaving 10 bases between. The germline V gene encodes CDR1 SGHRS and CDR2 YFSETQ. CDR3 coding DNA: TGCGCCAGCAGCCGGACTGGCGCGAACACCGGGGAGCTGTTTTTT. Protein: CASSRTGANTGELFF.

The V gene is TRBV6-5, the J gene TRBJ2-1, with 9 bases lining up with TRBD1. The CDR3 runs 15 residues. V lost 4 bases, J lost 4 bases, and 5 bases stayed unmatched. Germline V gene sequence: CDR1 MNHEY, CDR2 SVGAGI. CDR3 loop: CASSSGTGFYNEQFF. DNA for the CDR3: TGTGCCAGCAGTTCCGGGACAGGGTTTTACAATGAGCAGTTCTTC.

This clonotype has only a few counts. The CDR3 DNA reads TGTGCCACCAGTGACCCGAGCGGGATAGGTGATGAGCAGTTCTTC. It codes for CATSDPSGIGDEQFF. V usage is TRBV24-1 and J usage is TRBJ2-1; 7 bases are shared with TRBD2. CDR3 length equals 15 residues. Trimming at V came to 4 bases and at J to 8 bases, leaving 10 bases not matched to a gene. Germline V gene sequence: CDR1 KGHDR, CDR2 SFDVKD.

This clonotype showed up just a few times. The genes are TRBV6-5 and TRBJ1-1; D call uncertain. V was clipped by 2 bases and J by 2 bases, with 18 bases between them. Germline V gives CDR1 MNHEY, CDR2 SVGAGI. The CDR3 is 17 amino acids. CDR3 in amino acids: CASSYPPFGRANTEAFF. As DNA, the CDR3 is TGTGCCAGCAGTTACCCCCCCTTCGGGCGGGCTAACACTGAAGCTTTCTTT.

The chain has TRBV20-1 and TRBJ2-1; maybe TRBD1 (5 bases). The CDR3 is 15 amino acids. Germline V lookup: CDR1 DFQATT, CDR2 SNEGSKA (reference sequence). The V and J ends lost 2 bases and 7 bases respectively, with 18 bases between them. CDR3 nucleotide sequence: TGCAGTGCTAGAAGGGTTCAGGGCTACTCGAATGAGCAGTTCTTC. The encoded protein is CSARRVQGYSNEQFF.

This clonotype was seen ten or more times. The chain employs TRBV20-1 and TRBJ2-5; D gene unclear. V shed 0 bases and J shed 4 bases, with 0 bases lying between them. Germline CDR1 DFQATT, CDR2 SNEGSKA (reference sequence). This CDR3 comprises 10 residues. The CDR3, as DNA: TGCAGTGCTAGAGAAGAGACCCAGTACTTC. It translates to CSAREETQYF.

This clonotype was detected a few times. Written as DNA, the CDR3 is TGCGCCAGCAGCAGGAATCAGGGGCAAGGCTACAATGAGCAGTTCTTC. Amino acids: CASSRNQGQGYNEQFF. This rearrangement joins TRBV5-1 to TRBJ2-1, with D perhaps TRBD1 (6 bases). V lost 4 bases and J 3 bases, leaving 17 bases between the germline ends. This CDR3 contains 16 residues. CDR1 is SGHRS, CDR2 YFSETQ, per germline.

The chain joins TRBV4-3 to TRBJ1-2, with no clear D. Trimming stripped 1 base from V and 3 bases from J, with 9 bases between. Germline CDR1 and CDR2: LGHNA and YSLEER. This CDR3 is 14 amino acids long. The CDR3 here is CASSQASGDYGYTF. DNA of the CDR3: TGCGCCAGCAGCCAAGCCTCCGGCGACTATGGCTACACCTTC.

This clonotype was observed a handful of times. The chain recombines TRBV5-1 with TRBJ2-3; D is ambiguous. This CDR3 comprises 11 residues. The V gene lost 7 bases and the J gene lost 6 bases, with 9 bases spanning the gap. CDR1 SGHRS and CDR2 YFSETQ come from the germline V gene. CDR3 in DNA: TGCGCCAGCTATCTCGGGGATACGCAGTATTTT. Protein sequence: CASYLGDTQYF.

CDR3 DNA sequence: TGTGCCACCAGGCCTAGCGGACAAGAGACCCAGTACTTC. Amino acid sequence: CATRPSGQETQYF. The chain joins TRBV24-1 to TRBJ2-5; 7 bases are a match to TRBD2. V dropped 7 bases and J dropped 2; count of bases not matched to a gene: 3. The CDR3 has 13 amino acids. Germline V gives CDR1 KGHDR, CDR2 SFDVKD.

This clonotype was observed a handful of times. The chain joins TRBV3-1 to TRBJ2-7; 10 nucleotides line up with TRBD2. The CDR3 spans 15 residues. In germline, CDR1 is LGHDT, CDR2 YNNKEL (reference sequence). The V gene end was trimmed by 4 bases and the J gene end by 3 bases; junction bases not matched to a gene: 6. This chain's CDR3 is CASSLQLAGLYEQYF. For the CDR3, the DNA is TGTGCCAGCAGCCTACAACTAGCGGGACTCTACGAGCAGTACTTC.

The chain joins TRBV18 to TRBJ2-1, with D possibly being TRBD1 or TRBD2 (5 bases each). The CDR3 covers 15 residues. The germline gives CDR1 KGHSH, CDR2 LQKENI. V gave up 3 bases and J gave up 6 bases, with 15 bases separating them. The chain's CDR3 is CASSPPVVGTNEQFF. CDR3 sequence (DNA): TGTGCCAGCTCACCCCCGGTTGTCGGGACCAATGAGCAGTTCTTC. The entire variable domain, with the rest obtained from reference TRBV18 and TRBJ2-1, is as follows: NAGVMQNPRHLVRRRGQEARLRCSPMKGHSHVYWYRQLPEEGLKFMVYLQKENIIDESGMPKERFSAEFPKEGPSILRIQQVVRGDSAAYFCASSPPVVGTNEQFFGPGTRLTVL.